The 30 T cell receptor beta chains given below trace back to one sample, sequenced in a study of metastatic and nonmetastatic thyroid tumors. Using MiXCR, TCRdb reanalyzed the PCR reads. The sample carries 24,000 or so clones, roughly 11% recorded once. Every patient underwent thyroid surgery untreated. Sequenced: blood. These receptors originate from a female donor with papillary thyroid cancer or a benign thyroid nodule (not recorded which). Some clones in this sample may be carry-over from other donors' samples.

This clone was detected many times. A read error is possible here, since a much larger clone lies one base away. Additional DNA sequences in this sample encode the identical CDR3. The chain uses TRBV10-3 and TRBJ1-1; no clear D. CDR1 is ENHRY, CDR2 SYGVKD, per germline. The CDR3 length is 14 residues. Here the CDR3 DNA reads TGCGCCATCAGTGTACGCAGCGAAAACACTGAAGCTTTCTTT. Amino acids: CAISVRSENTEAFF.

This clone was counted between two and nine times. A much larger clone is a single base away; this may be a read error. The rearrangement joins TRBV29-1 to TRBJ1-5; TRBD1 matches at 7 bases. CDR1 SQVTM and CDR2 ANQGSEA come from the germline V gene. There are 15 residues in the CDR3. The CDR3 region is CSVMTDRYSNHPQHF. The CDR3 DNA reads TGCAGCGTTATGACGGACAGGTATAGCAATCATCCCCAGCATTTT.

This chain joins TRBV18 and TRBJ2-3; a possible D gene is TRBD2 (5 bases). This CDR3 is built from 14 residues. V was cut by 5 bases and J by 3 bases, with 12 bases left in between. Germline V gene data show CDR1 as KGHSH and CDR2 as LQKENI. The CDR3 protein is CASSRPGRTDTQYF. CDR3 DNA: TGTGCCAGCTCAAGGCCGGGAAGAACAGATACGCAGTATTTT.

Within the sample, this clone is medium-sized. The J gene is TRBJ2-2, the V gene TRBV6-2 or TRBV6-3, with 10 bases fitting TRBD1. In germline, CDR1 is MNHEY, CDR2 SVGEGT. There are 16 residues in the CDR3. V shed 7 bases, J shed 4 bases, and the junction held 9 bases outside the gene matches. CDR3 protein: CASNPVGTGATGELFF. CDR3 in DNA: TGTGCCAGCAACCCCGTGGGGACAGGGGCCACCGGGGAGCTGTTTTTT.

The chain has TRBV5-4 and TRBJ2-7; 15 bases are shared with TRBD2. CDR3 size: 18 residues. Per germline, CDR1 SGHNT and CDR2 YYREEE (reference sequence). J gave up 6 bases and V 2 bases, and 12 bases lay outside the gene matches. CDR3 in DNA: TGTGCCAGCAGCTTCGGACTAGCGGGAGGGCCAGGTACTCGCGAGCAGTACTTC. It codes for CASSFGLAGGPGTREQYF.

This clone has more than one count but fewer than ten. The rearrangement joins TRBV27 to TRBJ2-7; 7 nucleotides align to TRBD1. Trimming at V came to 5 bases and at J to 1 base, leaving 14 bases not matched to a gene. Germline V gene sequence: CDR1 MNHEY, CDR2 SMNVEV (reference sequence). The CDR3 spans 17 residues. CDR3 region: CASSPRQGALYSYEQYF. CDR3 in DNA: TGTGCCAGCAGTCCTCGACAGGGCGCCCTTTATTCCTACGAGCAGTACTTC.

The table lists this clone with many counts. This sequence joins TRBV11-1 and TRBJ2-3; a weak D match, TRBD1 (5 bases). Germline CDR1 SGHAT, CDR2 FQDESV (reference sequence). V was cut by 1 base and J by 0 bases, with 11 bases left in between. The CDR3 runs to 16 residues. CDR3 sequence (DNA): TGTGCCAGCAGCTTAGTACGGACAACTAGCACAGATACGCAGTATTTT. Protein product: CASSLVRTTSTDTQYF.

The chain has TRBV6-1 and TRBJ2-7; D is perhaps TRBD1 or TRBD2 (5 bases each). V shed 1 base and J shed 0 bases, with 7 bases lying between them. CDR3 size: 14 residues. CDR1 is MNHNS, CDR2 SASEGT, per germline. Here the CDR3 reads CASSEGGSSYEQYF. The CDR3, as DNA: TGTGCCAGCAGTGAAGGGGGGTCCTCCTACGAGCAGTACTTC.

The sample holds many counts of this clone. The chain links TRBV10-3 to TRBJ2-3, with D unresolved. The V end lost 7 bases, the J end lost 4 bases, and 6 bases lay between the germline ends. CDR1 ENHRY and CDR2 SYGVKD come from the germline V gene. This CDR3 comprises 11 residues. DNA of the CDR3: TGTGCCATCAAATACGCAGATACGCAGTATTTT. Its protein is CAIKYADTQYF.

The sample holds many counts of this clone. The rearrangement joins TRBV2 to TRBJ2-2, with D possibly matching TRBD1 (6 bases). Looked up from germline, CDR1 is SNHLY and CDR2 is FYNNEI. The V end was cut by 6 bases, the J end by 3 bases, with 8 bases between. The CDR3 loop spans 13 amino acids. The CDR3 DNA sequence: TGTGCCAGCAGAGGACAGTACACCGGGGAGCTGTTTTTT. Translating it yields CASRGQYTGELFF.

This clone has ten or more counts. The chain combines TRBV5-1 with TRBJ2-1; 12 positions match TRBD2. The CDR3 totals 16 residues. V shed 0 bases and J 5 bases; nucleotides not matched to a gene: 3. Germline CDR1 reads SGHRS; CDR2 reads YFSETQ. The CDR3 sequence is CASSLEGLAGNNEQFF. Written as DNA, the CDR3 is TGCGCCAGCAGCTTGGAGGGACTAGCGGGTAACAATGAGCAGTTCTTC. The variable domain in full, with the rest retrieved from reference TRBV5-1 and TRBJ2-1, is KAGVTQTPRYLIKTRGQQVTLSCSPISGHRSVSWYQQTPGQGLQFLFEYFSETQRNKGNFPGRFSGRQFSNSRSEMNVSTLELGDSALYLCASSLEGLAGNNEQFFGPGTRLTVL.

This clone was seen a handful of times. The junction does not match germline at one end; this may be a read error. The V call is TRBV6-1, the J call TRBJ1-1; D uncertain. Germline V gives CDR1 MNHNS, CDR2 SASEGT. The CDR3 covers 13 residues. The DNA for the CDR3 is TGTGCCAGCAGTGAACCTCTTAACACTCAAGCTTTCTTT. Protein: CASSEPLNTQAFF.

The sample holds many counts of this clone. This CDR3 is CASSLGDYRKSSYEQYF. In DNA, the CDR3 is TGTGCCAGCAGCCTAGGAGACTATAGGAAGAGCTCCTACGAGCAGTACTTC. The chain couples TRBV11-1 to TRBJ2-7, with TRBD2 as a possible D gene (5 bases). CDR3 length equals 17 residues. Germline CDR1 SGHAT, CDR2 FQDESV (reference sequence). The V end was cut by 5 bases, the J end by 0 bases, with 20 bases between. The full variable domain, completed using reference TRBV11-1 and TRBJ2-7, is EAEVAQSPRYKITEKSQAVAFWCDPISGHATLYWYRQILGQGPELLVQFQDESVVDDSQLPKDRFSAERLKGVDSTLKIQPAELGDSAMYLCASSLGDYRKSSYEQYFGPGTRLTVT.

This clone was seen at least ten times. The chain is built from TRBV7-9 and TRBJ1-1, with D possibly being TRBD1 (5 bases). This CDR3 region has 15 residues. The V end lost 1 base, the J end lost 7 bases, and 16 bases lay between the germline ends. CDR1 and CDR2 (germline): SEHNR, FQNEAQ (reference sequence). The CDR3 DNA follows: TGTGCCAGCAGCTTAGTAGTATCAGGGAATGATGAAGCTTTCTTT. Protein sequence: CASSLVVSGNDEAFF.

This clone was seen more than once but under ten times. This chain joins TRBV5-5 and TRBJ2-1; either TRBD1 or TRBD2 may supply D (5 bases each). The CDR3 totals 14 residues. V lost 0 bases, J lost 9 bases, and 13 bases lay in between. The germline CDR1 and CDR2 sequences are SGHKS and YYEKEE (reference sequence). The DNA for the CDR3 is TGTGCCAGCAGCTTGGAAAGGGGTGGAGGTGAGCAGTTCTTC. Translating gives CASSLERGGGEQFF.

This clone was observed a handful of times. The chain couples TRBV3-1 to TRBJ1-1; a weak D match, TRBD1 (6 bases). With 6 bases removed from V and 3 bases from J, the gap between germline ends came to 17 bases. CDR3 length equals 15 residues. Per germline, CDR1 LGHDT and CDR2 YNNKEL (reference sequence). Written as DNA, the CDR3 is TGTGCCAGCAGACATACAGACAGGTTGTACACTGAAGCTTTCTTT. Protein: CASRHTDRLYTEAFF.

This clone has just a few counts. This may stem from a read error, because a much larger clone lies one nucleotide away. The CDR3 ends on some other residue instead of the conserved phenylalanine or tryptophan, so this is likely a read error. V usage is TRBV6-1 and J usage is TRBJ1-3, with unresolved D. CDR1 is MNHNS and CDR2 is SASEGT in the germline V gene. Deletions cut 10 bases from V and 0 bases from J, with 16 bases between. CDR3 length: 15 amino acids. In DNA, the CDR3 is TGTGCCACTCGGGATGCAGCCTTCTCTGGAAACACCATATATCTT. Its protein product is CATRDAAFSGNTIYL.

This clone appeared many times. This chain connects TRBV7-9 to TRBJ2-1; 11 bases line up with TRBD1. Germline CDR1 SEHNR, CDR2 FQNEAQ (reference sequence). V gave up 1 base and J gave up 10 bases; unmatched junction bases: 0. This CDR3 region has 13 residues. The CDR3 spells CASSLGTGGEQFF. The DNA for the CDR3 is TGTGCCAGCAGCTTAGGGACAGGGGGCGAGCAGTTCTTC.

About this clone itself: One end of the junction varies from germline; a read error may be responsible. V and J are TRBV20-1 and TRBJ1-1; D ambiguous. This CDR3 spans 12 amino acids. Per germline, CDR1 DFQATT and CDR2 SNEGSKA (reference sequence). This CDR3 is CSARAVTTEAFF. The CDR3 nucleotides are TGCAGTGCTAGAGCAGTGACCACTGAAGCCTTCTTT.

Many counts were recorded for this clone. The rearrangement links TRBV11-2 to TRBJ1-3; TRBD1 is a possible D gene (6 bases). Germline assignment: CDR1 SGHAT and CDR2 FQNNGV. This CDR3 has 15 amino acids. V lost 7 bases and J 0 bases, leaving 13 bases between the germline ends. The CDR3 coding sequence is TGTGCCAGCAACCCGGGACATTTCTCTGGAAACACCATATATTTT. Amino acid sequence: CASNPGHFSGNTIYF.

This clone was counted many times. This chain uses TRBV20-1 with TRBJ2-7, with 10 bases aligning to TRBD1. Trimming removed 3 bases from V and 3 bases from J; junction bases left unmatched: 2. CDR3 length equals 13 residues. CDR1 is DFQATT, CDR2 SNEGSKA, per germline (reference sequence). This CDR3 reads CSARGQGFYEQYF. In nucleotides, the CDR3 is TGCAGTGCTAGGGGACAGGGGTTCTACGAGCAGTACTTC.

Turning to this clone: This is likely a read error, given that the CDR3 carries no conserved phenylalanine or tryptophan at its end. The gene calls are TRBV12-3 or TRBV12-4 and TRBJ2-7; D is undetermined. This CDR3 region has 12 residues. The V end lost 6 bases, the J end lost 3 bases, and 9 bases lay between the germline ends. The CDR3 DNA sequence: TGTGCCAGCAGCACGGACCTCTACGAGCAGTACTCA. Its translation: CASSTDLYEQYS.

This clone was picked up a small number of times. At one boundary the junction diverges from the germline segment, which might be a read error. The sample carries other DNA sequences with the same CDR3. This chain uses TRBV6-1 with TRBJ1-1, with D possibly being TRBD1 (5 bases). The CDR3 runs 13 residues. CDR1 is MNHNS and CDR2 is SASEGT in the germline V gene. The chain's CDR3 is CASSGGGGTEAFF. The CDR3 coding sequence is TGTGCCAGCAGTGGGGGGGGTGGCACTGAGGCTTTCTTT.

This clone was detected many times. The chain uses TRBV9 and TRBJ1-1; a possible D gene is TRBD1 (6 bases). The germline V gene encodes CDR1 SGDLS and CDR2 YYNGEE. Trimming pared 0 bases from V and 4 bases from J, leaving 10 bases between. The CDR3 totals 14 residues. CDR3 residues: CASSVVEGGTEAFF. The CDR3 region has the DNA TGTGCCAGCAGCGTAGTGGAGGGGGGCACTGAAGCTTTCTTT.

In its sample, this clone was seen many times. CDR3 bases: TGCGCCAGCAGCCAAGAATTTTCGTTACCCTCCTACGAGCAGTACTTC. This gives the protein CASSQEFSLPSYEQYF. This chain connects TRBV4-1 to TRBJ2-7, with D uncertain. Germline V gene sequence: CDR1 MGHRA, CDR2 YSYEKL. Trimming removed 0 bases from V and 0 bases from J, with 12 bases in between. The CDR3 covers 16 residues.

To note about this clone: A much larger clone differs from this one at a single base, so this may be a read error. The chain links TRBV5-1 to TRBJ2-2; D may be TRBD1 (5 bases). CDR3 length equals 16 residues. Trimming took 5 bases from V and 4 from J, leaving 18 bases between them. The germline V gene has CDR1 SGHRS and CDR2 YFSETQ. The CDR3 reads CASSFRQWAFTGELFF. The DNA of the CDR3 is TGCGCCAGCAGTTTCCGACAGTGGGCTTTCACCGGGGAGCTGTTTTTT.

In nucleotides, the CDR3 is TGTGCCAGCAGGGATCCTCTGAGAGGGGAACTAGCGGGAGGCCCCAATGAGCAGTTCTTC. Its translation: CASRDPLRGELAGGPNEQFF. V and J are TRBV2 and TRBJ2-1; TRBD2 matches at 12 bases. The junction had 21 bases not matched to a gene; V was cut back by 6 bases and J by 6 bases. Germline V CDR1 and CDR2: SNHLY, FYNNEI. This CDR3 is 20 amino acids long.

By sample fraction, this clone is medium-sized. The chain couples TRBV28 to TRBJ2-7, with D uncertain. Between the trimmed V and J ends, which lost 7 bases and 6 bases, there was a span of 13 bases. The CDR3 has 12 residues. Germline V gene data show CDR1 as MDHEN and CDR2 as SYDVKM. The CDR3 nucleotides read TGTGCCAGCACCGCGCGAAGCCCCGAGCAGTACTTC. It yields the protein CASTARSPEQYF.

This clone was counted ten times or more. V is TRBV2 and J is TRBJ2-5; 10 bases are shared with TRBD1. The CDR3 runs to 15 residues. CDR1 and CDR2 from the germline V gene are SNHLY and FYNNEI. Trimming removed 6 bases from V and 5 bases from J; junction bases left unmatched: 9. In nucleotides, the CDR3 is TGTGCCAGCAGGGTACGACAGGGGGCTCGCGAGACCCAGTACTTC. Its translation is CASRVRQGARETQYF.

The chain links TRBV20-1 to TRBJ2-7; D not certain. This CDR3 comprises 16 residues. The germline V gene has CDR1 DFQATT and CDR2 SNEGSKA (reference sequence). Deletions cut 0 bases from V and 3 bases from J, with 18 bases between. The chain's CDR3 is CSARDVTVSVIYEQYF. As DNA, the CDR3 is TGCAGTGCTAGAGATGTTACAGTTTCGGTTATCTACGAGCAGTACTTC.